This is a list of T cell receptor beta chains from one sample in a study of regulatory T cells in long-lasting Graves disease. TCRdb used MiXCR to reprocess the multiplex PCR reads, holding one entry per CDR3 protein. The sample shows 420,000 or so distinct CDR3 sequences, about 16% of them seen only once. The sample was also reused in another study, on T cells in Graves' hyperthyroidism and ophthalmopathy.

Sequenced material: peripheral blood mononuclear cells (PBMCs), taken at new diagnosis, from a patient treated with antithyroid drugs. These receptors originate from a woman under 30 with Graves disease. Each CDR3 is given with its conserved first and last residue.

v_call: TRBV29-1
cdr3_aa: CSAPGQGGTEAFF

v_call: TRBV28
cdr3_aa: CASSFPPPGQGAVHNEQFF

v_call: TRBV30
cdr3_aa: CAWSPGVLTDTQYF

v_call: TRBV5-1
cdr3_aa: CASSVVSVENEQFF

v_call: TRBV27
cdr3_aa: CASSKGLAGEAYNEQFF

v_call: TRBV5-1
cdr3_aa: CASSLGLAGEGGAYEQYF

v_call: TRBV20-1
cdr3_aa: CSAEGGLRTYEQYF

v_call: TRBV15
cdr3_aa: CATSGDRQGGGNTEAFF

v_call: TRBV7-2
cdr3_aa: CASSQDRPSGAFTDTQYF

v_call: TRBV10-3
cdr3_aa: CAIGASSYEQYF

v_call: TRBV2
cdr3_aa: CASSEHRDEQYF

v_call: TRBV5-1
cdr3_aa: CASRGSFKEKLFF

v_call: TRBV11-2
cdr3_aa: CASSFGAGGNEQFF

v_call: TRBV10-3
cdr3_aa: CAIGRTGVDTQYF

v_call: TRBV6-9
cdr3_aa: CASSWTGGPNEQFF

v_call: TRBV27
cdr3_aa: CASGGTGLADTQYF

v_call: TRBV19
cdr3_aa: CASSPRGSKILNNQPQHF

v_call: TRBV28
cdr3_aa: CASSFEAWDSYEQYF

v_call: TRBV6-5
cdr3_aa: CASSYSSRGPSYEQYF

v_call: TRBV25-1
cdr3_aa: CASSETPSSYEQYF

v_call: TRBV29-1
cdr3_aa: CSVGRPDEKLFF

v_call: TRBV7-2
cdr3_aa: CASSYRGRGTQYF

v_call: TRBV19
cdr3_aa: CASSIDLLGYEQYF

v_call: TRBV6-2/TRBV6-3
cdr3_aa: CASTGINSYNEQFF

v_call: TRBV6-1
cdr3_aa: CASRPTGNNEQFF

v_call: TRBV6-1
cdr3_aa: CATTPQGDIQYF

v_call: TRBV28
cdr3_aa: CASSFVLAGNYEQYF

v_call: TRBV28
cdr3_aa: CASSTRLVPYNEQFF

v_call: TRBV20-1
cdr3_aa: CSARAPGLAVSYEQYF

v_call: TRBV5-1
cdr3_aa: CASSLTGNTYEQYF

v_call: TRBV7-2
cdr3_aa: CASSPPTTGVGAFF

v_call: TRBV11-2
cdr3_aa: CASTSGRASGAEQYF

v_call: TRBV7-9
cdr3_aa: CASSPEPTGPQDTQYF

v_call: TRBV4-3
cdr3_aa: CASSQVRDGSTEAFF

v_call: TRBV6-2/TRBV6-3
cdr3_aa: CASSVRGGNTEAFF

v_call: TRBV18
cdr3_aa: CASLGTTEWNEQFF

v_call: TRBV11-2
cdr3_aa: CASSQGASGRRFQETQYF

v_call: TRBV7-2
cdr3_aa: CASSLVKYEQYF

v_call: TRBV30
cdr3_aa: CAWSDLAGGGTGELFF

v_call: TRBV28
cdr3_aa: CASSFPGKDQPQHF

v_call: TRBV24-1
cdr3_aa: CATSEPTKEGTDTQYF

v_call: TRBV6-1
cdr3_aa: CASSEAKPPALFF